Following are 30 T cell receptor beta chains from one sample sequenced in a study of shared clonotypes between healthy human individuals. TCRdb's table, derived via immunoSEQ multiplex PCR, lists solely in-frame clones and lacks some. The repertoire has over a million clones, over 95% of them found once; the top ten carry roughly 1.2%. Sequencing used naive CD4+ T cells sorted from blood. Specified subset: CD45RA+ positively selected. The receptor source for this set is a young man in good health.

Points on this clone: The sample contains more than one DNA sequence encoding this CDR3. This chain joins TRBV5-1 and TRBJ1-1, with D perhaps matching TRBD1 (5 bases). Trimming took 0 bases from V and 1 from J, leaving 7 bases between them. This CDR3 has 14 amino acids. CDR1 and CDR2 (germline): SGHRS, YFSETQ. CDR3 region: CASSLVTGNTEAFF. The DNA for the CDR3 is TGCGCCAGCAGCTTGGTTACAGGGAACACTGAAGCTTTCTTT.

The chain carries TRBV13 and TRBJ2-5; D gene uncertain. Germline CDR1 is PRHDT and CDR2 is FYEKMQ (reference sequence). This CDR3 comprises 14 residues. V shed 4 bases and J shed 5 bases, with 14 bases lying between them. The CDR3 DNA reads TGTGCCAGCAGCTCCGTTCAGAGTGGGGAGACCCAGTACTTC. Translation gives CASSSVQSGETQYF. Filled out from reference TRBV13 and TRBJ2-5, the complete variable domain reads AAGVIQSPRHLIKEKRETATLKCYPIPRHDTVYWYQQGPGQDPQFLISFYEKMQSDKGSIPDRFSAQQFSDYHSELNMSSLELGDSALYFCASSSVQSGETQYFGPGTRLLVL.

This clone was recorded only once. The chain couples TRBV5-6 to TRBJ2-7, with a weak D call TRBD1 (7 bases). The CDR3 is 14 amino acids. Trimming removed 3 bases at V and 4 bases at J, with 14 bases between. CDR1 and CDR2 from the germline V gene are SGHDT and YYEEEE. The CDR3 region is CASSSGGRGYEQYF. As DNA, the CDR3 is TGTGCCAGCAGCTCCGGGGGCAGGGGGTACGAGCAGTACTTC.

The rearrangement joins TRBV14 to TRBJ2-4, with a weak D call TRBD2 (6 bases). Trimming stripped 4 bases from V and 12 bases from J, with 13 bases between. The V gene's germline CDR1 is SGHDN and CDR2 FVKESK. The CDR3 is made up of 12 amino acids. CDR3 DNA sequence: TGTGCCAGCAGCCTCCTTCGGGGGTCTCAGTACTTC. Encoded protein: CASSLLRGSQYF.

V is TRBV6-1 and J is TRBJ2-3, with 7 bases aligning to TRBD2. This CDR3 has 15 residues. Per germline, CDR1 MNHNS and CDR2 SASEGT. The junction had 10 bases not matched to a gene; V was cut back by 5 bases and J by 5 bases. CDR3 protein: CASSLGLVGIDTQYF. The DNA of the CDR3 is TGTGCCAGCAGTCTTGGACTAGTAGGAATAGATACGCAGTATTTT.

This clone was counted once. The chain recombines TRBV19 with TRBJ2-7, with 7 bases fitting TRBD1. V was clipped by 3 bases and J by 3 bases; unmatched bases: 8. Germline assignment: CDR1 LNHDA and CDR2 SQIVND (reference sequence). The CDR3 length is 15 residues. The CDR3 loop reads CASSMPAGGFYEQYF. CDR3 in DNA: TGTGCCAGTAGTATGCCGGCAGGGGGTTTCTACGAGCAGTACTTC.

In regard to this clone: Within the sample, other DNA sequences also encode this same CDR3. The V gene is TRBV5-1, the J gene TRBJ2-1, with TRBD2 matching 9 bases. V lost 0 bases and J lost 4; bases outside the gene matches: 2. There are 15 residues in the CDR3. Per germline, CDR1 SGHRS and CDR2 YFSETQ. The CDR3 DNA sequence: TGCGCCAGCAGCTTGGATCTAGCGGGGTACAATGAGCAGTTCTTC. Amino acids: CASSLDLAGYNEQFF. Together with reference TRBV5-1 and TRBJ2-1, the CDR3 gives the full variable domain: KAGVTQTPRYLIKTRGQQVTLSCSPISGHRSVSWYQQTPGQGLQFLFEYFSETQRNKGNFPGRFSGRQFSNSRSEMNVSTLELGDSALYLCASSLDLAGYNEQFFGPGTRLTVL.

The chain is built from TRBV7-9 and TRBJ1-2; 7 nucleotides align to TRBD1. V lost 3 bases, J lost 4 bases, and 5 bases stayed unmatched. CDR3 length: 14 residues. CDR1 is SEHNR and CDR2 is FQNEAQ in the germline V gene (reference sequence). Here the CDR3 reads CASSFDRAPYGYTF. CDR3 nucleotides: TGTGCCAGCAGCTTTGACAGGGCTCCCTATGGCTACACCTTC.

The chain joins TRBV6-4 to TRBJ2-7; D remains unclear. Germline V gene data show CDR1 as MRHNA and CDR2 as SNTAGT. Trimming stripped 6 bases from V and 4 bases from J, with 22 bases between. CDR3 length equals 16 residues. The CDR3 DNA reads TGTGCCAGCAGCTTGAAACCTACCTATGCGGCTTACGAGCAGTACTTC. Encoded protein: CASSLKPTYAAYEQYF.

The CDR3 DNA reads TGTGCCAGTAGTATACCAACCGGGGGCTCTAATGAAAAACTGTTTTTT. It translates to CASSIPTGGSNEKLFF. The J gene is TRBJ1-4, the V gene TRBV19, with D possibly TRBD1 on 6 matching bases. CDR1 LNHDA and CDR2 SQIVND come from the germline V gene (reference sequence). The V gene lost 2 bases and the J gene lost 3 bases, with 13 bases spanning the gap. The CDR3 consists of 16 residues. Complete variable domain (other parts from reference TRBV19 and TRBJ1-4): DGGITQSPKYLFRKEGQNVTLSCEQNLNHDAMYWYRQDPGQGLRLIYYSQIVNDFQKGDIAEGYSVSREKKESFPLTVTSAQKNPTAFYLCASSIPTGGSNEKLFFGSGTQLSVL.

The V call is TRBV9, the J call TRBJ2-4; D ambiguous. V lost 3 bases, J lost 9 bases, and 16 bases lay in between. CDR1 and CDR2 (germline): SGDLS, YYNGEE. This CDR3 has 14 amino acids. The CDR3 DNA sequence: TGTGCCAGCAGCGCCGCGAGTAGCAACACCATTCAGTACTTC. Protein product: CASSAASSNTIQYF.

For this clone: Other DNA sequences in this specimen translate into the identical CDR3. The chain carries TRBV5-6 and TRBJ2-3; D remains ambiguous. CDR3 length: 12 amino acids. The ends were cut back, 2 bases at V and 2 bases at J, with 3 bases in the middle. CDR1 and CDR2 from the germline V gene are SGHDT and YYEEEE. The CDR3 spells CASSFSTDTQYF. In nucleotides, the CDR3 is TGTGCCAGCAGCTTTTCCACAGATACGCAGTATTTT.

The gene calls are TRBV9 and TRBJ1-1; D gene unclear. V was pared by 0 bases and J by 4 bases, with 10 bases between. Germline CDR1 is SGDLS and CDR2 is YYNGEE. The CDR3 loop spans 14 amino acids. The CDR3 protein is CASSVGRGITEAFF. CDR3 sequence (DNA): TGTGCCAGCAGCGTAGGGAGAGGGATCACTGAAGCTTTCTTT.

The chain is built from TRBV28 and TRBJ2-7; TRBD1 matches at 10 bases. V shed 1 base, J shed 5 bases, and the junction held 2 bases outside the gene matches. From germline, CDR1 is MDHEN and CDR2 SYDVKM. This CDR3 region has 14 residues. The CDR3 loop reads CASSLLGQGHEQYF. DNA for the CDR3: TGTGCCAGCAGTTTATTGGGACAGGGGCACGAGCAGTACTTC.

In this sample, this clone turned up once. This rearrangement joins TRBV11-2 to TRBJ2-1, with 7 bases lining up with TRBD2. Germline V lookup: CDR1 SGHAT, CDR2 FQNNGV. The junction had 7 bases not matched to a gene; V was cut back by 4 bases and J by 1 base. This CDR3 comprises 16 residues. The CDR3 reads CASSSRVAGSYNEQFF. In nucleotides, the CDR3 is TGTGCCAGCAGCTCCAGGGTAGCGGGTTCCTACAATGAGCAGTTCTTC.

This clone was counted once. The chain has TRBV18 and TRBJ2-7; 7 bases line up with TRBD1. Unmatched junction bases numbered 9, after V lost 5 bases and J lost 2 bases. Germline assignment: CDR1 KGHSH and CDR2 LQKENI. This CDR3 is 15 amino acids long. CDR3 sequence reads: CASSSRDRETYEQYF. In DNA, the CDR3 is TGTGCCAGCTCAAGCCGGGACAGAGAAACCTACGAGCAGTACTTC.

This CDR3 is CASSQVRGGGRELFF. For the CDR3, the DNA is TGTGCCAGCAGCCAGGTAAGGGGAGGTGGCAGGGAGCTGTTTTTT. The chain combines TRBV14 with TRBJ2-2; the D gene is possibly TRBD2 (6 bases). The CDR3 covers 15 residues. Deletions cut 3 bases from V and 9 bases from J, with 17 bases between. CDR1 is SGHDN and CDR2 is FVKESK in the germline V gene.

The chain links TRBV5-6 to TRBJ1-3; D possibly corresponds to TRBD1 (5 bases). The CDR3 length is 15 residues. Germline-derived CDR1 and CDR2 are SGHDT and YYEEEE. V lost 1 base and J 3 bases, leaving 11 bases between the germline ends. CDR3 loop: CASSLSRVYGNTIYF. The CDR3 DNA follows: TGTGCCAGCAGCTTGAGCAGGGTCTATGGAAACACCATATATTTT.

The chain couples TRBV7-9 to TRBJ2-7; no clear D. Trimming took 1 base from V and 3 from J, leaving 10 bases between them. Per the germline V gene, CDR1 is SEHNR and CDR2 is FQNEAQ (reference sequence). The CDR3 length is 14 residues. CDR3 region: CASSLVGGYYEQYF. The CDR3 bases are TGTGCCAGCAGCTTAGTTGGTGGATACTACGAGCAGTACTTC.

V gene TRBV28 combines with J gene TRBJ2-3; D call uncertain. Germline V gene sequence: CDR1 MDHEN, CDR2 SYDVKM. This CDR3 region has 12 residues. V lost 5 bases to trimming and J lost 6 bases, with 9 bases between them. CDR3 in amino acids: CASSPERDTQYF. CDR3 DNA: TGTGCCAGCAGTCCTGAAAGGGATACGCAGTATTTT.

This clone was picked up one time. J is TRBJ1-1 and V is TRBV28, with unresolved D. The V gene's germline CDR1 is MDHEN and CDR2 SYDVKM. This CDR3 region has 11 residues. V lost 6 bases to trimming and J lost 13 bases, with 15 bases between them. CDR3 in amino acids: CASSLGRADFF. The CDR3 DNA is TGTGCCAGCAGCCTTGGTAGGGCTGATTTCTTT.

The genes are TRBV5-6 and TRBJ2-7; tentatively, D is TRBD1 or TRBD2 (5 bases each). The germline CDR1 and CDR2 sequences are SGHDT and YYEEEE. This CDR3 is built from 14 residues. V lost 4 bases, J lost 0 bases, and 11 bases lay in between. The CDR3 spells CASSLGRRSYEQYF. The CDR3 nucleotides read TGTGCCAGCAGCCTGGGACGGCGCTCCTACGAGCAGTACTTC.

This chain uses TRBV9 with TRBJ2-5; possibly TRBD1 or TRBD2 for D (5 bases each). V was clipped by 3 bases and J by 1 base, with 10 bases between them. The CDR3 contains 14 residues. Germline loops: CDR1 SGDLS, CDR2 YYNGEE. CDR3 in amino acids: CASSGGDPQETQYF. As DNA, the CDR3 is TGTGCCAGCAGCGGTGGGGACCCCCAAGAGACCCAGTACTTC.

This chain connects TRBV18 to TRBJ1-2; 10 nucleotides line up with TRBD1. This CDR3 contains 19 residues. Germline V lookup: CDR1 KGHSH, CDR2 LQKENI. Unmatched junction bases numbered 14, after V lost 1 base and J lost 3 bases. The CDR3 sequence: CASSPLFKTDRGLDYGYTF. In DNA, the CDR3 is TGTGCCAGCTCACCACTTTTTAAAACCGACAGGGGGCTTGACTATGGCTACACCTTC.

The chain is built from TRBV19 and TRBJ2-4; maybe TRBD2 (7 bases). Between the trimmed V and J ends, which lost 0 bases and 9 bases, there was a span of 9 bases. CDR1 LNHDA and CDR2 SQIVND come from the germline V gene (reference sequence). There are 13 residues in the CDR3. The CDR3 region has the DNA TGTGCCAGTAGTATAGAAAGGGGGGGCATTCAGTACTTC. The encoded protein is CASSIERGGIQYF. The variable domain in full, completed from reference TRBV19 and TRBJ2-4, reads DGGITQSPKYLFRKEGQNVTLSCEQNLNHDAMYWYRQDPGQGLRLIYYSQIVNDFQKGDIAEGYSVSREKKESFPLTVTSAQKNPTAFYLCASSIERGGIQYFGAGTRLSVL.

The gene calls are TRBV5-4 and TRBJ2-5; TRBD1 is a possible D gene (7 bases). This CDR3 is 15 amino acids long. The V end lost 0 bases, the J end lost 2 bases, and 11 bases lay between the germline ends. The germline CDR1 and CDR2 sequences are SGHNT and YYREEE (reference sequence). For the CDR3, the DNA is TGTGCCAGCAGCTTGGCACAGGGGACTCAAGAGACCCAGTACTTC. This translates into CASSLAQGTQETQYF.

The genes are TRBV4-1 and TRBJ1-3, with D hard to call. Trimming took 0 bases from V and 0 from J, leaving 12 bases between them. CDR3 length equals 17 residues. The germline gives CDR1 MGHRA, CDR2 YSYEKL. The CDR3 region is CASSQDSSEVSGNTIYF. The CDR3 coding sequence is TGCGCCAGCAGCCAAGATTCCTCGGAGGTCTCTGGAAACACCATATATTTT.

CDR3 residues: CASSPSRGRNYGYTF. In DNA form, the CDR3 reads TGTGCCAGCAGCCCGTCCAGGGGACGAAACTATGGCTACACCTTC. The rearrangement uses TRBV4-2 and TRBJ1-2, with a tentative D call TRBD1 (6 bases). In germline, CDR1 is LGHNA, CDR2 YNFKEQ. The CDR3 has 15 residues. Trimming removed 4 bases at V and 2 bases at J, with 14 bases between.

To note about this clone: The sample contains more than one DNA sequence encoding this CDR3. V and J are TRBV7-2 and TRBJ2-3; no reliable D call. Germline V gene data show CDR1 as SGHTA and CDR2 as FQGNSA. The CDR3 has 13 residues. Trimming took off 1 base at V and 1 base at J, with 3 bases between the two ends. The CDR3 here is CASSLERTDTQYF. The CDR3 nucleotides are TGTGCCAGCAGCTTAGAACGCACAGATACGCAGTATTTT.

On this clone itself: Other nucleotide sequences from this sample produce the same CDR3. This rearrangement joins TRBV19 to TRBJ2-1, with 10 bases matching TRBD2. Trimming removed 8 bases from V and 7 bases from J; junction bases left unmatched: 5. Germline-derived CDR1 and CDR2 are LNHDA and SQIVND (reference sequence). The length of the CDR3 is 13 residues. As DNA, the CDR3 is TGTGCCAGTCGATTAGCGGGAGGAAATGAGCAGTTCTTC. Encoded protein: CASRLAGGNEQFF.